The 31 T cell receptor beta chains reported below all come from one sample, sequenced in a study of breast tumors, draining lymph nodes, adjacent tissues. Axillary draining lymph nodes of breast cancer patients supplied the node samples. TCRdb passed the multiplex PCR reads through MiXCR, listing each CDR3 protein once. The sample lists 150,000 to 200,000 distinct CDR3 sequences, roughly a third occurring once. The sequenced sample consisted of axillary lymph node tissue. The receptors were gathered from a female donor with breast cancer. Some clones in this sample may be carry-over from other donors' samples.

CDR3 protein: CASSGGASYNEQFF. The CDR3 DNA reads TGTGCCAGTAGCGGGGGGGCTTCTTACAATGAGCAGTTCTTC. V gene TRBV19 combines with J gene TRBJ2-1; TRBD2 matches 8 bases. The CDR3 spans 14 residues. The trim removed 6 bases at V and 4 bases at J, leaving 5 bases unmatched. Germline values: CDR1 LNHDA, CDR2 SQIVND (reference sequence).

V and J are TRBV6-5 and TRBJ2-1; 7 bases agree with TRBD2. J was trimmed by 3 bases and V by 6 bases; bases with no gene match: 11. This CDR3 has 16 amino acids. CDR1 MNHEY and CDR2 SVGAGI come from the germline V gene. This CDR3 reads CASSPRREAVYNEQFF. DNA of the CDR3: TGTGCCAGCAGCCCCCGCCGGGAGGCGGTCTACAATGAGCAGTTCTTC.

This clonotype has just one count. A much larger clone differs from this one at a single base, so this may be a read error. The chain couples TRBV6-5 to TRBJ2-1; D possibly corresponds to TRBD2 (6 bases). This CDR3 contains 18 residues. Germline loops: CDR1 MNHEY, CDR2 SVGAGI. The CDR3 DNA sequence: TGTGCCAGCAGTTACTCCCTGATAGCCGGGACTGGGGCCGATGAGCAGTCCTTC. The encoded protein is CASSYSLIAGTGADEQSF.

The V and J genes are TRBV2 and TRBJ2-2, with D uncertain. V dropped 4 bases and J dropped 6 bases, with 6 bases sitting between them. Looked up from germline, CDR1 is SNHLY and CDR2 is FYNNEI. This CDR3 region has 12 residues. In DNA, the CDR3 is TGTGCCAGCAGTGTTGAACCCGGGGAGCTGTTTTTT. Amino acids: CASSVEPGELFF.

V is TRBV7-9 and J is TRBJ2-6; 12 bases are shared with TRBD2. V gave up 6 bases and J gave up 3 bases; unmatched junction bases: 9. The V gene's germline CDR1 is SEHNR and CDR2 FQNEAQ (reference sequence). This CDR3 region has 18 residues. The CDR3 is CASRPRLAGVGGANVLTF. The CDR3, as DNA: TGTGCCAGCAGACCTCGACTAGCGGGAGTAGGTGGGGCCAACGTCCTGACTTTC.

This clonotype turned up a few times. With a much larger clone just one base away, this may be a read error. The chain couples TRBV5-4 to TRBJ2-5; no clear D gene. Trimming took 4 bases from V and 4 from J, leaving 11 bases between them. Germline CDR1 reads SGHNT; CDR2 reads YYREEE (reference sequence). The CDR3 has 13 residues. The CDR3 sequence is CASSKTPAETQYF. CDR3 nucleotide sequence: TGTGCCAGCAGCAAGACACCAGCAGAGACCCAGTACTTC.

This chain joins TRBV20-1 and TRBJ1-5; a weak D match, TRBD1 (5 bases). The V end was cut by 2 bases, the J end by 3 bases, with 11 bases between. Germline V gene data show CDR1 as DFQATT and CDR2 as SNEGSKA (reference sequence). The CDR3 is 14 amino acids. The CDR3, as DNA: TGCAGTGCTAGACCCGGGGGGTTCAATCAGCCCCAGCATTTT. This gives the protein CSARPGGFNQPQHF.

The J gene is TRBJ2-5, the V gene TRBV28; a weak D match, TRBD1 (5 bases). Germline lookup yields CDR1 MDHEN and CDR2 SYDVKM. The germline V and J ends were trimmed by 0 bases and 6 bases, with 17 bases remaining between them. This CDR3 region has 16 residues. Here the CDR3 DNA reads TGTGCCAGCAGTTTATGGGGGCAGACACTAAGGAAGACCCAGTACTTC. Amino acids: CASSLWGQTLRKTQYF. Variable domain in full (rest from reference TRBV28 and TRBJ2-5): DVKVTQSSRYLVKRTGEKVFLECVQDMDHENMFWYRQDPGLGLRLIYFSYDVKMKEKGDIPEGYSVSREKKERFSLILESASTNQTSMYLCASSLWGQTLRKTQYFGPGTRLLVL.

V usage is TRBV10-1 and J usage is TRBJ2-1; 13 bases are shared with TRBD2. V shed 4 bases and J 8 bases; nucleotides not matched to a gene: 2. CDR1 and CDR2 from the germline V gene are WNHNN and SYGVQD (reference sequence). The CDR3 loop spans 14 amino acids. Here the CDR3 reads CASSGTSGSDEQFF. The CDR3 DNA follows: TGCGCCAGCAGTGGGACTAGCGGGAGCGATGAGCAGTTCTTC.

This clonotype was recorded at least ten times. J is TRBJ1-2 and V is TRBV28, with D maybe TRBD1 (6 bases). CDR3 size: 15 residues. The germline V and J ends were trimmed by 1 base and 6 bases, with 15 bases remaining between them. Per germline, CDR1 MDHEN and CDR2 SYDVKM. The CDR3 sequence: CASSLSSWGADGYTF. The CDR3 DNA is TGTGCCAGCAGTTTATCGTCATGGGGGGCGGATGGCTACACCTTC.

This clonotype was detected ten times or more. This chain's CDR3 is CASNRGGAGTGANVLTF. The CDR3, as DNA: TGTGCCAGCAATCGTGGCGGGGCTGGGACTGGGGCCAACGTCCTGACTTTC. The rearrangement uses TRBV6-1 and TRBJ2-6, with D possibly matching TRBD2 (6 bases). Germline V lookup: CDR1 MNHNS, CDR2 SASEGT. The length of the CDR3 is 17 residues. With 7 bases removed from V and 2 bases from J, the gap between germline ends came to 18 bases.

This chain uses TRBV25-1 with TRBJ1-2; D gene uncertain. CDR3 length equals 15 residues. The ends were cut back, 6 bases at V and 6 bases at J, with 20 bases in the middle. CDR1 is MGHDK, CDR2 SYGVNS, per germline. For the CDR3, the DNA is TGTGCCAGCAGCGACTGGGGATCCGGTCCGCATGGCTACACCTTC. Encoded protein: CASSDWGSGPHGYTF.

Ten or more counts support this clonotype. The CDR3 region is CASSEGRVTEQYF. Here the CDR3 DNA reads TGTGCCAGCAGTGAAGGCAGGGTGACCGAGCAGTACTTC. This chain connects TRBV2 to TRBJ2-7, with D possibly being TRBD1 (5 bases). The V gene's germline CDR1 is SNHLY and CDR2 FYNNEI. The CDR3 is 13 amino acids. Trimming removed 1 base at V and 6 bases at J, with 10 bases between.

This clonotype was seen more than once but under ten times. This clone may be a read error of a much larger clone one base away. The rearrangement links TRBV6-1 to TRBJ2-3, with D tentatively TRBD2 (5 bases). CDR3 length: 16 residues. Trimming took off 5 bases at V and 4 bases at J, with 19 bases between the two ends. The germline V gene encodes CDR1 MNHNS and CDR2 SASEGT. The CDR3 is CASSRTRLRGSDTQYF. DNA of the CDR3: TGTGCCAGCAGTCGGACCCGCCTTAGAGGGTCAGATACGCAGTATTTT.

As regards this clonotype: A much larger clone differs from this one at a single base, so this may be a read error. This sequence joins TRBV6-1 and TRBJ2-7, with a weak D call TRBD2 (6 bases). CDR1 is MNHNS, CDR2 SASEGT, per germline. This CDR3 comprises 16 residues. CDR3 sequence reads: CASSPRSGVNPVEQCF. The CDR3 region has the DNA TGTGCCAGCAGTCCACGGTCGGGGGTCAATCCCGTCGAGCAGTGCTTC.

This clonotype has more than one count but fewer than ten. This chain uses TRBV20-1 with TRBJ1-5, with no clear D. Germline lookup yields CDR1 DFQATT and CDR2 SNEGSKA (reference sequence). Between the trimmed V and J ends, which lost 5 bases and 7 bases, there was a span of 0 bases. The CDR3 has 8 amino acids. CDR3 bases: TGCAGTGCTCAGCCCCAGCATTTT. Its translation: CSAQPQHF.

In this sample, this clonotype turned up many times. The chain employs TRBV2 and TRBJ2-2; D perhaps matches TRBD2 (5 bases). Germline CDR1 is SNHLY and CDR2 is FYNNEI. Trimming left V 10 bases short and J 1 base short, with 10 bases between. CDR3 length: 13 residues. CDR3 in amino acids: CATTDWNTGELFF. The CDR3, as DNA: TGTGCCACCACGGACTGGAACACCGGGGAGCTGTTTTTT.

This clonotype was recorded at least ten times. This may come from a read error, since a much larger clone is one base off. The chain combines TRBV6-4 with TRBJ2-3; D perhaps matches TRBD1 (6 bases). Germline CDR1 and CDR2: MRHNA and SNTAGT. The CDR3 covers 14 residues. The CDR3 DNA follows: TGTGCCAGCAGTCACTCAGGGGGCACAGATACGCAGTATTTT. Its translation is CASSHSGGTDTQYF.

This sequence joins TRBV20-1 and TRBJ1-1; D might be TRBD1 (5 bases). V dropped 0 bases and J dropped 5 bases, with 10 bases sitting between them. The CDR3 contains 13 residues. Germline CDR1 reads DFQATT; CDR2 reads SNEGSKA (reference sequence). The CDR3 here is CSAREPGRTEAFF. In DNA form, the CDR3 reads TGCAGTGCTAGAGAACCAGGGAGAACTGAAGCTTTCTTT.

This clonotype was seen at least ten times. This chain joins TRBV12-3 or TRBV12-4 and TRBJ1-2; 8 bases are a match to TRBD1. This CDR3 has 13 residues. With V trimmed by 5 bases and J by 5 bases, 4 bases remained unmatched. The DNA for the CDR3 is TGTGCCAGCAGTCATCAGGGGGCGTATGGCTACACCTTC. Protein product: CASSHQGAYGYTF.

On this clonotype itself: A read error may be the cause here, since a much bigger clone is one base away. The chain joins TRBV11-2 to TRBJ2-2; 10 bases fit TRBD1. Germline-derived CDR1 and CDR2 are SGHAT and FQNNGV. CDR3 size: 16 residues. CDR3 sequence reads: CASSGRQGAFAGEPFF. The CDR3 DNA reads as TGTGCCAGCAGCGGGAGACAGGGGGCCTTCGCCGGGGAGCCGTTTTTT.

This clonotype was seen many times. The chain combines TRBV29-1 with TRBJ2-7; TRBD2 matches 12 bases. In germline, CDR1 is SQVTM, CDR2 ANQGSEA. With V trimmed by 7 bases and J by 7 bases, 14 bases remained unmatched. The CDR3 loop spans 15 amino acids. This CDR3 reads CSATATSGSFWEQYF. CDR3 coding DNA: TGCAGCGCCACAGCGACTAGCGGGAGTTTCTGGGAGCAGTACTTC.

In its sample, this clonotype was seen many times. The chain links TRBV10-2 to TRBJ2-3; tentative D call: TRBD1 (6 bases). The V gene's germline CDR1 is WSHSY and CDR2 SAAADI. This CDR3 comprises 14 residues. V dropped 11 bases and J dropped 1 base, with 16 bases sitting between them. CDR3: CASSSQGRTDTQYF. CDR3 sequence (DNA): TGCGCCTCTTCGTCACAGGGTCGCACAGATACGCAGTATTTT.

In its sample, this clonotype was seen a few times. The V gene is TRBV7-9, the J gene TRBJ2-2, with 14 bases fitting TRBD2. CDR3 length: 18 amino acids. CDR1 and CDR2 from the germline V gene are SEHNR and FQNEAQ (reference sequence). V lost 4 bases to trimming and J lost 5 bases; unmatched junction nucleotides: 9. CDR3 DNA sequence: TGTGCCAGCAGCTATCCGGGACTAGCGGGAGAGCGAACCGGGGAGCTGTTTTTT. Translating gives CASSYPGLAGERTGELFF.

The rearrangement uses TRBV15 and TRBJ1-2; 8 positions agree with TRBD1. Germline CDR1 is LNHNV and CDR2 is YYDKDF (reference sequence). Germline trimming cut 2 bases from V and 8 bases from J; bases unmatched to any gene: 10. CDR3 size: 15 residues. This CDR3 is CATSRPRTGKEGYTF. For the CDR3, the DNA is TGTGCCACCAGCAGACCCCGGACAGGGAAGGAAGGCTACACCTTC.

This clonotype was recorded once. This chain uses TRBV7-9 with TRBJ1-6; D is possibly TRBD1 (5 bases). Trimming took 9 bases from V and 10 from J, leaving 16 bases between them. The CDR3 consists of 13 residues. Germline-derived CDR1 and CDR2 are SEHNR and FQNEAQ (reference sequence). CDR3 loop: CARDRGVGSPLHF. The CDR3 DNA sequence: TGTGCCAGGGACCGGGGGGTTGGATCACCCCTCCACTTT. Combining the CDR3 with reference TRBV7-9 and TRBJ1-6 gives the whole variable domain DTGVSQNPRHKITKRGQNVTFRCDPISEHNRLYWYRQTLGQGPEFLTYFQNEAQLEKSRLLSDRFSAERPKGSFSTLEIQRTEQGDSAMYLCARDRGVGSPLHFGNGTRLTVT.

Of note for this clonotype: Being one base from a much bigger clone, this may be a read error. The chain combines TRBV6-5 with TRBJ2-7, with D possibly being TRBD1 (6 bases). CDR3 size: 16 residues. Germline V gene lookup returns CDR1 MNHEY and CDR2 SVGAGI. DNA for the CDR3: TGTGCCAGCAGTTACCCAGACAGGAGAGGAATCTACGAGCGGTACTTC. This translates into CASSYPDRRGIYERYF.

This chain links TRBV5-1 with TRBJ1-1; a possible D gene is TRBD1 (5 bases). From germline, CDR1 is SGHRS and CDR2 YFSETQ. V dropped 2 bases and J dropped 5 bases, with 10 bases sitting between them. The CDR3 sequence is 13 residues long. The DNA of the CDR3 is TGCGCCAGCAGCTTTTCAGGGCGTACTGAAGCTTTCTTT. Protein sequence: CASSFSGRTEAFF. The whole variable domain, remainder taken from reference TRBV5-1 and TRBJ1-1, is KAGVTQTPRYLIKTRGQQVTLSCSPISGHRSVSWYQQTPGQGLQFLFEYFSETQRNKGNFPGRFSGRQFSNSRSEMNVSTLELGDSALYLCASSFSGRTEAFFGQGTRLTVV.

In this sample, this clonotype turned up many times. This sequence joins TRBV28 and TRBJ2-7; TRBD1 or TRBD2 may be the D gene (5 bases each). Between the trimmed V and J ends, which lost 1 base and 1 base, there was a span of 11 bases. The CDR3 is 15 residues long. Germline V CDR1 and CDR2: MDHEN, SYDVKM. The CDR3 DNA reads as TGTGCCAGCAGTTTATTCGGGACGGGTTCCTACGAGCAGTACTTC. It translates to CASSLFGTGSYEQYF.

The sample holds many counts of this clonotype. The J gene is TRBJ2-1, the V gene TRBV12-3 or TRBV12-4, with D maybe TRBD2 (6 bases). CDR3 length: 12 residues. The V gene lost 4 bases and the J gene lost 7 bases, with 8 bases spanning the gap. The CDR3 is CASSSSVNEQFF. The CDR3 nucleotides read TGTGCCAGCAGTTCTAGCGTGAATGAGCAGTTCTTC.

Points on this clonotype: This may arise from a read error, as a much more abundant clone is one base away. The V and J genes are TRBV28 and TRBJ2-2; D possibly uses TRBD1 or TRBD2 (6 bases each). CDR1 and CDR2 from the germline V gene are MDHEN and SYDVKM. The CDR3 has 14 amino acids. This CDR3 reads CASSPLTGPGGLFF. In DNA, the CDR3 is TGTGCCAGCAGTCCCCTAACAGGGCCCGGGGGGCTGTTTTTT.